This section outlines one T cell receptor beta chain sequence together with its context. Antigen unknown. Compared with germline, one end of the junction differs, possibly owing to a read error. The data are from a study of T-cell memory formation after mild COVID-19. General study points: Clones which contracted sat mainly in CM and EM if CD4+, and in EMRA if CD8+.

TCRdb re-called the 5' RACE reads through MiXCR, storing one row per CDR3 protein. The sample has approximately 150,000 distinct CDR3 sequences, roughly 13% seen once. The CDR3 extends over 13 amino acids. Germline V gives CDR1 SGHAT, CDR2 FQNNGV. The sequenced material came from PBMCs or a T cell subset sorted from them (not recorded which). This receptor was identified in a man between 18 and 35 years old who had mild COVID-19 (a few samples of this study predate the infection). Cell type and time point are not known. J is TRBJ2-5 and V is TRBV11-2; the D is unclear. This CDR3 is CASSLVDQETQYF. For the CDR3, the DNA is TGTGCCAGCAGCTTAGTGGACCAGGAGACCCAGTACTTC.